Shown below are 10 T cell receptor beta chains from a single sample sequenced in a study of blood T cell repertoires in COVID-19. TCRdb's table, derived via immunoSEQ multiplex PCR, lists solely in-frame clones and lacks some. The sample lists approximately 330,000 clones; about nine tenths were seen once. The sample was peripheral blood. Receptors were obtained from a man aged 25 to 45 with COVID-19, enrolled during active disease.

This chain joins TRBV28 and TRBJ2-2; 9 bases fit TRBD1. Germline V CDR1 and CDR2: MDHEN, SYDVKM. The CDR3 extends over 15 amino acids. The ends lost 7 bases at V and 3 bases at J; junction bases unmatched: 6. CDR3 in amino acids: CASNRDRDYTGELFF. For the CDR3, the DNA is TGTGCCAGCAACCGGGACAGGGATTACACCGGGGAGCTGTTTTTT. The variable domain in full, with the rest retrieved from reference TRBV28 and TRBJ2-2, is DVKVTQSSRYLVKRTGEKVFLECVQDMDHENMFWYRQDPGLGLRLIYFSYDVKMKEKGDIPEGYSVSREKKERFSLILESASTNQTSMYLCASNRDRDYTGELFFGEGSRLTVL.

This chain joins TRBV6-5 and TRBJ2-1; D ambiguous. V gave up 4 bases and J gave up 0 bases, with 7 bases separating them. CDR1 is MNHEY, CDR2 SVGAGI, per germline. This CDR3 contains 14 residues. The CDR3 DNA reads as TGTGCCAGCAGTTTACGGTCCTCCTACAATGAGCAGTTCTTC. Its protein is CASSLRSSYNEQFF.

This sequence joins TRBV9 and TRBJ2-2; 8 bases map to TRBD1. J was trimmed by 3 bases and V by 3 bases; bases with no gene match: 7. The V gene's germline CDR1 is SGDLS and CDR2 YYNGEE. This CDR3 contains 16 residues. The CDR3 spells CASSAQGAIHTGELFF. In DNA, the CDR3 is TGTGCCAGCAGCGCCCAGGGGGCAATACACACCGGGGAGCTGTTTTTT.

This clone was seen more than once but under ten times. The CDR3 loop reads CASSLSGTTGELFF. DNA of the CDR3: TGTGCCAGCAGCTTGTCCGGGACAACCGGGGAGCTGTTTTTT. This chain joins TRBV7-3 and TRBJ2-2; perhaps TRBD1 as D (6 bases). Trimming took off 3 bases at V and 5 bases at J, with 10 bases between the two ends. This CDR3 region has 14 residues. CDR1 is SGHTA, CDR2 FQGTGA, per germline.

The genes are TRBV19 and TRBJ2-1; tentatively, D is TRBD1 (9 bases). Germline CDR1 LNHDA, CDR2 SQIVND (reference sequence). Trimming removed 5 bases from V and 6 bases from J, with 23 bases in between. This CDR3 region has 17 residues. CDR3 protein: CASSVGQGERGTNEQFF. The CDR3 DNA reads TGTGCCAGTAGTGTGGGACAGGGCGAGCGGGGGACCAATGAGCAGTTCTTC.

The CDR3 DNA reads TGTGCCAGCAGCTTGGTCCTAGGACAGAGCTTAGGAGAGACCCAGTACTTC. The encoded protein is CASSLVLGQSLGETQYF. V usage is TRBV5-4 and J usage is TRBJ2-5, with D tentatively TRBD1 (6 bases). Per the germline V gene, CDR1 is SGHNT and CDR2 is YYREEE (reference sequence). There are 17 residues in the CDR3. Trimming removed 0 bases from V and 4 bases from J, with 19 bases in between.

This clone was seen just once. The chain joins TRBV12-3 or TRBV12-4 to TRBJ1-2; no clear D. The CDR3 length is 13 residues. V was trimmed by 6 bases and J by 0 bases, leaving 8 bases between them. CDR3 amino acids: CASSFSANYGYTF. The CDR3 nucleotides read TGTGCCAGCAGCTTTAGTGCTAACTATGGCTACACCTTC.

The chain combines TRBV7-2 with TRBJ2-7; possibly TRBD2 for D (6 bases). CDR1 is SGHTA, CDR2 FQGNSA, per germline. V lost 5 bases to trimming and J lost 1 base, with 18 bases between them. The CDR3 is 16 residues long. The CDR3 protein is CASSHFWGRTSYEQYF. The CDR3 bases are TGTGCCAGCAGCCACTTCTGGGGGAGGACTTCCTACGAGCAGTACTTC.

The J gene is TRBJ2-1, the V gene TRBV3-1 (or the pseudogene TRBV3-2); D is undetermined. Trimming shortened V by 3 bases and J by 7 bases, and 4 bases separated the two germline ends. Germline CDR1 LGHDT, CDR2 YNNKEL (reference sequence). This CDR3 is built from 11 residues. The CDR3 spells CASSHRNEQFF. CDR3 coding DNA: TGTGCCAGCAGCCACCGGAATGAGCAGTTCTTC.

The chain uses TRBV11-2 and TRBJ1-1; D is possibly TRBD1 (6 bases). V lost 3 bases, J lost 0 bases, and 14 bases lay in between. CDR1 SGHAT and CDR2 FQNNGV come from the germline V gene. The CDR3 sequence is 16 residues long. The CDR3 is CASSFTGRLMNTEAFF. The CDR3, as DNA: TGTGCCAGCAGCTTCACAGGGAGACTCATGAACACTGAAGCTTTCTTT. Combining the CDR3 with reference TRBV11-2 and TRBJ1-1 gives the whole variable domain EAGVAQSPRYKIIEKRQSVAFWCNPISGHATLYWYQQILGQGPKLLIQFQNNGVVDDSQLPKDRFSAERLKGVDSTLKIQPAKLEDSAVYLCASSFTGRLMNTEAFFGQGTRLTVV.